Listed below are T cell receptor beta chains from one sample, sequenced in a study of T cell responses to AZD1222 COVID-19 vaccine. The assay was immunoSEQ multiplex PCR, and TCRdb's table has in-frame clones only and misses some. The data contain 140,000 to 150,000 clones, roughly 88% of them singletons. Sequences were derived from peripheral blood, sampled 28 days after the second dose of the MenACWY control vaccine. These receptors were taken from an adult who received the MenACWY meningococcal vaccine as a control. Both conserved end residues are part of each CDR3. Only part of the rows carry a size: once, few, many, or a class if the clone is expanded.

size,J,V,CDR3
.,TRBJ2-7,TRBV11-3,CASSLEVAGLLEQYF
.,TRBJ1-5,TRBV7-8,CASSQYNRGNNQPQHF
.,TRBJ1-1,TRBV28,CASTSTGAAFF
.,TRBJ1-2,TRBV5-4,CASSLSDRGDGYTF
.,TRBJ1-1,TRBV28,CASSAPGGTEAFF
.,TRBJ1-1,TRBV20-1,CSATWDTEAFF
.,TRBJ2-2,TRBV5-1,CASSLVTARDTGELFF
.,TRBJ2-5,TRBV5-6,CASSLGPSGGWETQYF
.,TRBJ2-7,TRBV18,CASSPPRGYEQYF
.,TRBJ2-1,TRBV4-3,CASSQPGLGPNNEQFF
.,TRBJ1-4,TRBV21-1,CASSTTSGTGNEKLFF
.,TRBJ2-4,TRBV30,CAMAGGPSSKNIQYF
.,TRBJ1-4,TRBV10-3,CATRQGDYEKLFF
.,TRBJ2-4,TRBV5-6,CASSRGTSDIQYF
.,TRBJ2-3,TRBV7-2,CASSLLAGGGTDTQYF
.,TRBJ1-4,TRBV25-1,CASVETGENEKLFF
.,TRBJ1-2,TRBV13,CASSTPGGGYGYTF
once,TRBJ2-3,TRBV19,CASSVPTSEISTDTQYF
.,TRBJ1-1,TRBV4-2,CASSQGSGFTEAFF
.,TRBJ1-1,TRBV7-9,CASSLAPEGFRAEAFF
.,TRBJ1-4,TRBV6-5,CASTPGAGNEKLFF
.,TRBJ2-5,TRBV2,CASSRGQETQYF
.,TRBJ2-2,TRBV7-2,CASSLGSGRGGTGELFF
once,TRBJ2-3,TRBV9,CASSVASGRSDTQYF
.,TRBJ2-3,TRBV5-4,CASSLERSTDTQYF
once,TRBJ2-1,TRBV7-2,CASSLLSGRGVNEQFF